This T cell receptor (beta chain) was profiled in a study of T cell repertoires in cytomegalovirus infection. Findings and caveats of the study: The ex vivo response was dominated by HLA-C-restricted CMV-specific TCR beta clonotypes.

This CDR3 comprises 14 residues. Per germline, CDR1 MNHEY and CDR2 SMNVEV (reference sequence). The V and J ends lost 5 bases and 5 bases, in that order; junction bases with no gene match: 6. TCRdb independently ran MiXCR on the reads; one entry per CDR3 protein. In the table there are about 160,000 distinct CDR3 sequences, about 20% of which are singletons. Of note for this clonotype: Its matching antigen is unknown.

The sequenced sample was CD8+ T cells from cultured PBMCs, obtained from culture after CMV antigen stimulation. The rearrangement links TRBV27 to TRBJ2-1; 7 nucleotides match TRBD1. The clonotype was recovered from a human donor in good health (CMV status not recorded). Some clones in this sample may be carry-over from other donors' samples. The CDR3 spells CASSQTGTDNEQFF. DNA for the CDR3: TGTGCCAGCAGTCAAACCGGGACAGACAATGAGCAGTTCTTC.